The 29 T cell receptor beta chains reported below all come from one sample, sequenced in a study of T cells expressing NK-cell markers (dated by TCRdb to about 2020). The library was built by means of 5' RACE. Sequencing used an Illumina HiSeq 2000. Following TCRdb reprocessing, every CDR3 protein sequence forms one entry, and DNA is not provided. The sample has fewer than 400,000 distinct CDR3 sequences on record. Of the sample, roughly 5.4% is held by the ten largest clones. Sequenced input: blood T cells: a sorted CD56 or NKG2C T cell subset, CD4+ or CD8+ T cells, or bulk PBMC T cells (not recorded which). The receptors originated from a man aged 18-70 years in good health.

The gene calls are TRBV12-3 or TRBV12-4 and TRBJ2-7; checking the TCRdb D call of TRBD1 is not possible without DNA. The CDR3 loop spans 14 amino acids. The CDR3 reads CASTPTGPGYEQYF.

The CDR3 here is CSARVGERYQETQYF. The V call is TRBV20-1, the J call TRBJ2-5. CDR1 is DFQATT, CDR2 SNEGSKA, per germline (reference sequence). CDR3 length equals 15 residues.

This chain uses TRBV6-1 with TRBJ1-1. The CDR3 covers 14 residues. Germline V lookup: CDR1 MNHNS, CDR2 SASEGT. The CDR3 is CASSKSGGNTEAFF.

The rearrangement links TRBV20-1 to TRBJ2-5; absent DNA, TCRdb's TRBD1 call cannot be checked. The germline CDR1 and CDR2 sequences are DFQATT and SNEGSKA (reference sequence). The CDR3 runs 14 residues. This CDR3 is CSANTGADQETQYF.

The rearrangement joins TRBV6-5 to TRBJ2-7; TCRdb's assignment of TRBD1 cannot be checked, as there is no DNA. The CDR3 loop spans 15 amino acids. Per the germline V gene, CDR1 is MNHEY and CDR2 is SVGAGI. CDR3 sequence: CASSYSGGLTHEQYF.

The V and J genes are TRBV7-6 and TRBJ2-1; TCRdb selects TRBD1, and the lack of DNA leaves this call unchecked. CDR3 size: 11 residues. The germline CDR1 and CDR2 sequences are SGHVS and FNYEAQ. CDR3 protein: CASSTTGEKFF. Looking up the rest from reference TRBV7-6 and TRBJ2-1 gives the full variable domain: GAGVSQSPRYKVTKRGQDVALRCDPISGHVSLYWYRQALGQGPEFLTYFNYEAQQDKSGLPNDRFSAERPEGSISTLTIQRTEQRDSAMYRCASSTTGEKFFGPGTRLTVL.

The rearrangement links TRBV9 to TRBJ1-5; without DNA, the TCRdb call of TRBD1 cannot be checked. Germline assignment: CDR1 SGDLS and CDR2 YYNGEE. CDR3 length: 14 amino acids. CDR3 sequence reads: CASSDGTGNQPQHF.

The chain has TRBV4-2 and TRBJ1-2; the D call of TRBD1 rests on TCRdb alone, since no DNA is present to check it. Germline-derived CDR1 and CDR2 are LGHNA and YNFKEQ. CDR3 length: 13 residues. The CDR3 is CASSLGGWYGYTF.

The rearrangement uses TRBV6-4 and TRBJ1-5. The CDR3 totals 14 residues. CDR1 is MRHNA and CDR2 is SNTAGT in the germline V gene. This CDR3 is CASSDRTRGQPQHF.

The CDR3 loop is CAWSVGGAVDTQYF. This sequence joins TRBV30 and TRBJ2-3; TCRdb's D call, TRBD2, is unchecked because there is no DNA. CDR3 length: 14 residues. Germline V CDR1 and CDR2: GTSNPN, SVGIG (reference sequence).

V usage is TRBV28 and J usage is TRBJ1-1. Germline values: CDR1 MDHEN, CDR2 SYDVKM. The CDR3 contains 14 residues. This chain's CDR3 is CATSGLPGSTEAFF. Full variable domain (missing parts from reference TRBV28 and TRBJ1-1): DVKVTQSSRYLVKRTGEKVFLECVQDMDHENMFWYRQDPGLGLRLIYFSYDVKMKEKGDIPEGYSVSREKKERFSLILESASTNQTSMYLCATSGLPGSTEAFFGQGTRLTVV.

This chain links TRBV3-1 with TRBJ2-1; TCRdb's assignment of TRBD2 cannot be checked, as there is no DNA. The CDR3 is 17 amino acids. Germline CDR1 reads LGHDT; CDR2 reads YNNKEL (reference sequence). Here the CDR3 reads CASSHPLGTSGGNEQFF.

The chain has TRBV20-1 and TRBJ2-5; the D gene TCRdb calls, TRBD2, cannot be checked with no DNA. Germline assignment: CDR1 DFQATT and CDR2 SNEGSKA (reference sequence). The CDR3 totals 16 residues. The CDR3: CSARGSSGGSQETQYF.

This rearrangement joins TRBV5-5 to TRBJ2-3; TCRdb picks TRBD2, but there is no DNA to check that call. Germline V gene sequence: CDR1 SGHKS, CDR2 YYEKEE (reference sequence). The CDR3 has 14 residues. The CDR3 protein is CASSSGLFTDTQYF. Variable domain in full (rest from reference TRBV5-5 and TRBJ2-3): DAGVTQSPTHLIKTRGQQVTLRCSPISGHKSVSWYQQVLGQGPQFIFQYYEKEERGRGNFPDRFSARQFPNYSSELNVNALLLGDSALYLCASSSGLFTDTQYFGPGTRLTVL.

The chain carries TRBV27 and TRBJ2-7; the TCRdb D gene call, TRBD1, has no DNA to confirm it. CDR3 size: 15 residues. Germline lookup yields CDR1 MNHEY and CDR2 SMNVEV (reference sequence). Here the CDR3 reads CASRDPGRGRGEQYF.

The V gene is TRBV6-6, the J gene TRBJ2-2. The germline gives CDR1 MNHNY, CDR2 SVGAGI (reference sequence). This CDR3 is built from 13 residues. This CDR3 reads CASSYQATGELFF.

The rearrangement uses TRBV20-1 and TRBJ2-5; checking the TCRdb D call of TRBD2 is not possible without DNA. This CDR3 contains 15 residues. In germline, CDR1 is DFQATT, CDR2 SNEGSKA (reference sequence). The CDR3: CSARDGGGPQETQYF.

The rearrangement links TRBV21-1 to TRBJ2-7; the D call from TCRdb, TRBD1, cannot be confirmed without DNA. TRBV21-1 is a recognized pseudogene. This CDR3 comprises 18 residues. CDR3 region: CASSSRTGPKNQTHEQYF.

The rearrangement joins TRBV7-8 to TRBJ2-3; there is no DNA to check the TCRdb D call of TRBD2. CDR1 is SGHVS and CDR2 is FQNEAQ in the germline V gene. This CDR3 region has 16 residues. The chain's CDR3 is CASSPSRGGGADTQYF.

The gene calls are TRBV6-5 and TRBJ2-2; TCRdb's D gene call, TRBD2, goes unchecked for lack of DNA. Germline values: CDR1 MNHEY, CDR2 SVGAGI. This CDR3 region has 18 residues. The chain's CDR3 is CASSYTRGLAGRTGELFF.

The rearrangement joins TRBV28 to TRBJ2-5. The CDR3 has 11 residues. The V gene's germline CDR1 is MDHEN and CDR2 SYDVKM. CDR3 in amino acids: CASTKQGTQYF.

This chain connects TRBV2 to TRBJ2-7; lacking DNA, the TRBD1 call made by TCRdb goes unchecked. Germline V gene sequence: CDR1 SNHLY, CDR2 FYNNEI. The CDR3 length is 15 residues. The CDR3 sequence is CASSEWTGGLREQYF.

The chain combines TRBV6-5 with TRBJ2-4; absent DNA, TCRdb's TRBD1 call cannot be checked. The V gene's germline CDR1 is MNHEY and CDR2 SVGAGI. The CDR3 sequence is 12 residues long. CDR3 sequence: CASGKYRGIQYF.

The chain employs TRBV19 and TRBJ2-3; TCRdb returns TRBD1, unconfirmable since there is no DNA. This CDR3 has 15 residues. Germline CDR1 and CDR2: LNHDA and SQIVND (reference sequence). CDR3: CASSTDRATRDTQYF.

V and J are TRBV11-2 and TRBJ2-5; the D call from TCRdb, TRBD1, cannot be confirmed without DNA. The CDR3 totals 14 residues. Germline CDR1 SGHAT, CDR2 FQNNGV. The CDR3 spells CASHSGAQRETQYF.

V gene TRBV6-1 combines with J gene TRBJ1-1; TCRdb picks TRBD1, but there is no DNA to check that call. Germline V CDR1 and CDR2: MNHNS, SASEGT. This CDR3 is 14 amino acids long. CDR3 protein: CANAPINLNTEAFF.

The chain employs TRBV25-1 and TRBJ1-1. From germline, CDR1 is MGHDK and CDR2 SYGVNS. The CDR3 is made up of 12 amino acids. The CDR3 spells CASSEGRWEAFF.

The rearrangement uses TRBV3-1 and TRBJ2-7. The CDR3 runs to 13 residues. Per the germline V gene, CDR1 is LGHDT and CDR2 is YNNKEL (reference sequence). CDR3 in amino acids: CASRQASSYEQYF.

The chain employs TRBV9 and TRBJ2-6. CDR1 and CDR2 (germline): SGDLS, YYNGEE. The CDR3 runs to 16 residues. CDR3 protein: CASSVGIQKGANVLTF.